The next 32 T cell receptor beta chains were all read from a single sample in a study of spatial heterogeneity in lung cancer (dated by TCRdb to about 2019). Sample time point, as interpreted from the label and publication: sample taken at primary tumor resection. TCR sequencing used whole RNA extracted from tumor and nontumor lung tissue, or from cryopreserved PBMC samples, without cell sorting. The library was made by 5' RACE. Instrument on record: NextSeq 500. The public reads were quality trimmed at Q25 with fastp and then assembled into clones with MiXCR by TCRdb, keeping productive beta chains. One record per CDR3 amino acid sequence lists the most common genes and DNA. In this sample the table shows about 10,000 distinct CDR3 sequences, nearly 5.5% of which occur a single time. The ten largest account for 25% to 30% of the sample. This specimen consisted of PBMCs, obtained at surgery. These receptors came from a male donor with early-stage non-small cell lung cancer.

This clonotype was counted at least ten times. The chain couples TRBV28 to TRBJ2-6; D may be TRBD2 (5 bases). The CDR3 has 16 residues. V lost 6 bases and J lost 1, with 13 bases in between. Germline V CDR1 and CDR2: MDHEN, SYDVKM. The CDR3 sequence: CASSSYRGSGANVLTF. Here the CDR3 DNA reads TGTGCCAGCAGCTCATATCGGGGATCTGGGGCCAACGTCCTGACTTTC.

This clonotype was counted at least ten times. The chain recombines TRBV10-3 with TRBJ2-5; 8 nucleotides line up with TRBD2. Germline CDR1 ENHRY, CDR2 SYGVKD. With 6 bases clipped from V and 6 bases from J, the junction kept 9 bases outside the gene matches. CDR3 size: 14 residues. This chain's CDR3 is CAIRQAGAEKTQYF. The CDR3 DNA follows: TGTGCCATCAGACAAGCGGGAGCGGAGAAGACCCAGTACTTC.

Concerning this clonotype itself: This could be a read error, since a much larger clone is one nucleotide away. The chain combines TRBV28 with TRBJ2-3; 8 nucleotides match TRBD2. Germline CDR1 reads MDHEN; CDR2 reads SYDVKM. J lost 5 bases, V lost 2 bases, and 9 bases had no gene match. The CDR3 loop spans 16 amino acids. CDR3 sequence: CASSLAGGLGEDTQYF. The CDR3 nucleotides read TGTGCCAGCAGTTTAGCGGGGGGCCTGGGCGAAGATACGCAGTATTTT. Full variable domain (remainder filled in from reference TRBV28 and TRBJ2-3): DVKVTQSSRYLVKRTGEKVFLECVQDMDHENMFWYRQDPGLGLRLIYFSYDVKMKEKGDIPEGYSVSREKKERFSLILESASTNQTSMYLCASSLAGGLGEDTQYFGPGTRLTVL.

This clonotype has only a few counts. As DNA, the CDR3 is TGCAGTGCTAGAGCCGAGGGAAGCTCCTACGAGCAGTACTTC. Translation: CSARAEGSSYEQYF. V is TRBV20-1 and J is TRBJ2-7; maybe TRBD2 (5 bases). There are 14 residues in the CDR3. Per the germline V gene, CDR1 is DFQATT and CDR2 is SNEGSKA (reference sequence). The V gene lost 1 base and the J gene lost 0 bases, with 10 bases spanning the gap.

There are many counts of this clonotype. The chain couples TRBV28 to TRBJ2-3; 12 bases fit TRBD2. CDR1 and CDR2 from the germline V gene are MDHEN and SYDVKM. The length of the CDR3 is 18 residues. J lost 4 bases, V lost 4 bases, and 12 bases had no gene match. CDR3 nucleotides: TGTGCCAGCAGTTCCCCCCTCCGACTAGCGGGGGACTCAGATACGCAGTATTTT. Its translation: CASSSPLRLAGDSDTQYF.

This clonotype was counted ten times or more. This rearrangement joins TRBV18 to TRBJ1-3; D might be TRBD1 (5 bases). Trimming removed 0 bases at V and 2 bases at J, with 14 bases between. CDR1 is KGHSH, CDR2 LQKENI, per germline. The length of the CDR3 is 17 residues. CDR3: CASSPPGTPYAGNTIYF. For the CDR3, the DNA is TGTGCCAGCTCACCACCGGGGACCCCCTACGCTGGAAACACCATATATTTT.

This clonotype appeared many times. The genes are TRBV3-1 and TRBJ2-2; no definite D call. The CDR3 has 12 amino acids. Germline V gives CDR1 LGHDT, CDR2 YNNKEL (reference sequence). Trimming shortened V by 0 bases and J by 13 bases, and 9 bases separated the two germline ends. CDR3 nucleotide sequence: TGTGCCAGCAGCCAAGATTGGGCTGGGCTGTTTTTT. Protein sequence: CASSQDWAGLFF.

There are many counts of this clonotype. The gene calls are TRBV28 and TRBJ2-7; D gene ambiguous. Germline CDR1 reads MDHEN; CDR2 reads SYDVKM. This CDR3 is built from 15 residues. The ends were cut back, 9 bases at V and 4 bases at J, with 22 bases in the middle. The CDR3, as DNA: TGTGCCAGTTCCGAACAAGTCGGAGAGAGATACGAGCAGTACTTC. Its protein product is CASSEQVGERYEQYF.

This clonotype was observed many times. The chain uses TRBV2 and TRBJ1-2; no clear D gene. Germline values: CDR1 SNHLY, CDR2 FYNNEI. The germline V and J ends were trimmed by 9 bases and 3 bases, with 11 bases remaining between them. The CDR3 has 12 amino acids. The CDR3, as DNA: TGTGCCAGTAACACTGAGTACTATGGCTACACCTTC. It encodes CASNTEYYGYTF. The complete variable domain, with remaining parts taken from reference TRBV2 and TRBJ1-2, reads EPEVTQTPSHQVTQMGQEVILRCVPISNHLYFYWYRQILGQKVEFLVSFYNNEISEKSEIFDDQFSVERPDGSNFTLKIRSTKLEDSAMYFCASNTEYYGYTFGSGTRLTVV.

This rearrangement joins TRBV28 to TRBJ1-1; weak D call: TRBD1 (5 bases). The germline V gene has CDR1 MDHEN and CDR2 SYDVKM. The CDR3 has 16 residues. V lost 4 bases to trimming and J lost 0 bases, with 15 bases between them. In DNA, the CDR3 is TGTGCCAGCAGTTCAACATACCTGACAGTGAACACTGAAGCTTTCTTT. This translates into CASSSTYLTVNTEAFF.

Ten or more counts support this clonotype. The DNA of the CDR3 is TGTGCCAGCAGTTCGAGGACAGGGAATATAGAGACCCAGTACTTC. Translation: CASSSRTGNIETQYF. J is TRBJ2-5 and V is TRBV28, with 8 bases identical to TRBD1. The CDR3 totals 15 residues. Germline assignment: CDR1 MDHEN and CDR2 SYDVKM. Trimming at V came to 4 bases and at J to 4 bases, leaving 8 bases not matched to a gene.

The sample holds many counts of this clonotype. This chain uses TRBV5-1 with TRBJ1-1; D remains ambiguous. The CDR3 runs to 13 residues. V lost 5 bases and J lost 1, with 9 bases in between. Looked up from germline, CDR1 is SGHRS and CDR2 is YFSETQ. In nucleotides, the CDR3 is TGCGCCAGCAGACCGGGGAGGAACACTGAAGCTTTCTTT. Translation gives CASRPGRNTEAFF.

The CDR3 here is CASSPMGKPYEQYF. For the CDR3, the DNA is TGTGCCAGCAGCCCCATGGGGAAGCCCTACGAGCAGTACTTC. The chain recombines TRBV6-5 with TRBJ2-7; D call uncertain. V lost 6 bases, J lost 2 bases, and 14 bases lay in between. Per germline, CDR1 MNHEY and CDR2 SVGAGI. This CDR3 has 14 residues.

This clonotype was picked up many times. This chain uses TRBV7-3 with TRBJ1-2, with unresolved D. The CDR3 sequence is 14 residues long. Germline V gene sequence: CDR1 SGHTA, CDR2 FQGTGA. Trimming removed 4 bases at V and 8 bases at J, with 17 bases between. The CDR3: CASSYGPRERGYTF. The CDR3 coding sequence is TGTGCCAGCAGCTACGGCCCCCGGGAGCGGGGCTACACCTTC.

At least ten counts were recorded for this clonotype. The chain uses TRBV7-9 and TRBJ2-1; TRBD2 matches 8 bases. The V segment lost 5 bases and the J segment 6 bases; nucleotides outside the gene matches: 15. This CDR3 has 17 residues. Germline V gene data show CDR1 as SEHNR and CDR2 as FQNEAQ (reference sequence). CDR3 loop: CASSQGLGNFLGNEQFF. The DNA of the CDR3 is TGTGCCAGCAGCCAGGGACTAGGGAATTTTTTAGGCAATGAGCAGTTCTTC.

This clonotype was counted ten times or more. The chain couples TRBV12-3 or TRBV12-4 to TRBJ2-6; the D is unclear. CDR3 length: 14 residues. The germline V and J ends were trimmed by 7 bases and 4 bases, with 11 bases remaining between them. The CDR3: CASNIRSGANVLTF. Written as DNA, the CDR3 is TGTGCCAGCAATATTAGGTCGGGGGCCAACGTCCTGACTTTC.

Sample share makes this clonotype medium-sized. The chain uses TRBV28 and TRBJ1-1; D remains ambiguous. This CDR3 spans 12 amino acids. CDR1 is MDHEN and CDR2 is SYDVKM in the germline V gene. V dropped 5 bases and J dropped 8 bases, with 12 bases sitting between them. The CDR3 here is CASSRSGPEAFF. CDR3 coding DNA: TGTGCCAGCAGTAGGAGTGGGCCCGAAGCTTTCTTT.

This clonotype was seen many times. The chain has TRBV6-5 and TRBJ1-4; the match to TRBD1 covers 7 bases. Germline trimming cut 2 bases from V and 7 bases from J; bases unmatched to any gene: 4. The germline V gene encodes CDR1 MNHEY and CDR2 SVGAGI. CDR3 length equals 14 residues. The CDR3 DNA reads TGTGCCAGCAGTTACAGGAACAGGGGTGAAAAACTGTTTTTT. Translation gives CASSYRNRGEKLFF.

V is TRBV4-3 and J is TRBJ1-4; TRBD1 is a possible D gene (5 bases). In germline, CDR1 is LGHNA, CDR2 YSLEER. Trimming took off 0 bases at V and 0 bases at J, with 11 bases between the two ends. The CDR3 covers 17 residues. The chain's CDR3 is CASSQDGGSATNEKLFF. In nucleotides, the CDR3 is TGCGCCAGCAGCCAAGATGGGGGGAGTGCAACTAATGAAAAACTGTTTTTT.

The table lists this clonotype with many counts. The chain carries TRBV24-1 and TRBJ2-5; a weak D match, TRBD2 (5 bases). The CDR3 has 15 amino acids. Trimming cost V 4 bases and J 0 bases, with 11 bases left between them. In germline, CDR1 is KGHDR, CDR2 SFDVKD. The CDR3 reads CATSDILADQETQYF. Written as DNA, the CDR3 is TGTGCCACCAGTGACATTCTAGCCGACCAAGAGACCCAGTACTTC.

V gene TRBV29-1 combines with J gene TRBJ2-5, with no clear D. Germline CDR1 reads SQVTM; CDR2 reads ANQGSEA. There are 14 residues in the CDR3. Trimming took off 4 bases at V and 7 bases at J, with 19 bases between the two ends. CDR3 protein: CSVGPSGGHGTQYF. The DNA of the CDR3 is TGCAGCGTTGGCCCTAGTGGTGGTCATGGGACCCAGTACTTC. Together with reference TRBV29-1 and TRBJ2-5, the CDR3 gives the full variable domain: SAVISQKPSRDICQRGTSLTIQCQVDSQVTMMFWYRQQPGQSLTLIATANQGSEATYESGFVIDKFPISRPNLTFSTLTVSNMSPEDSSIYLCSVGPSGGHGTQYFGPGTRLLVL.

This clonotype was counted ten times or more. The chain couples TRBV2 to TRBJ2-3; D gene unclear. Trimming took 5 bases from V and 0 from J, leaving 12 bases between them. The germline V gene has CDR1 SNHLY and CDR2 FYNNEI. CDR3 size: 15 residues. The CDR3 spells CASSWGWQSTDTQYF. The CDR3 DNA follows: TGTGCCAGCAGTTGGGGATGGCAAAGCACAGATACGCAGTATTTT.

This clonotype was seen ten or more times. The chain uses TRBV6-5 and TRBJ1-1; no reliable D call. V shed 2 bases and J shed 6 bases, with 13 bases lying between them. In germline, CDR1 is MNHEY, CDR2 SVGAGI. CDR3 size: 14 residues. The CDR3 loop reads CASSYTSSEAEAFF. CDR3 bases: TGTGCCAGCAGTTACACTAGCTCCGAGGCTGAAGCTTTCTTT.

This clonotype has ten or more counts. The chain is built from TRBV30 and TRBJ2-3; 8 bases fit TRBD1. The CDR3 consists of 15 residues. Looked up from germline, CDR1 is GTSNPN and CDR2 is SVGIG (reference sequence). J was trimmed by 2 bases and V by 1 base; bases with no gene match: 5. The CDR3 DNA follows: TGTGCCTGGAGTGGCGGGACAGGTAACACAGATACGCAGTATTTT. Protein: CAWSGGTGNTDTQYF. Using reference TRBV30 and TRBJ2-3 for the parts outside the CDR3, the full variable domain is SQTIHQWPATLVQPVGSPLSLECTVEGTSNPNLYWYRQAAGRGLQLLFYSVGIGQISSEVPQNLSASRPQDRQFILSSKKLLLSDSGFYLCAWSGGTGNTDTQYFGPGTRLTVL.

This clonotype has ten or more counts. The CDR3 DNA is TGTGCCAGCAGCCCACCCGGACAGGCCTACGAGCAGTACTTC. It yields the protein CASSPPGQAYEQYF. The rearrangement joins TRBV11-2 to TRBJ2-7, with TRBD1 matching 7 bases. The CDR3 spans 14 residues. Looked up from germline, CDR1 is SGHAT and CDR2 is FQNNGV. With V trimmed by 5 bases and J by 2 bases, 6 bases remained unmatched.

This clonotype was detected a few times. The CDR3 DNA follows: TGCAGTGCCACCTCCCTGCCGACGACAGCCACAGTAACCCAGTACTTC. Translation gives CSATSLPTTATVTQYF. The chain recombines TRBV20-1 with TRBJ2-5; D may be TRBD1 (5 bases). This CDR3 spans 16 amino acids. V was pared by 6 bases and J by 8 bases, with 28 bases between. Germline assignment: CDR1 DFQATT and CDR2 SNEGSKA (reference sequence).

As concerns this clonotype: One junction end disagrees with the germline gene, perhaps due to a read error. V usage is TRBV7-2 and J usage is TRBJ2-5; D possibly corresponds to TRBD1 (5 bases). The CDR3 is made up of 13 amino acids. Per the germline V gene, CDR1 is SGHTA and CDR2 is FQGNSA. CDR3 in DNA: TGTGCTAGCAGCCCCCAGGGTCCGGAGACCCAGTACTTC. This translates into CASSPQGPETQYF.

This clonotype was detected many times. This sequence joins TRBV19 and TRBJ1-6; D might be TRBD1 (6 bases). V was clipped by 3 bases and J by 11 bases, with 14 bases between them. There are 14 residues in the CDR3. Per germline, CDR1 LNHDA and CDR2 SQIVND (reference sequence). The DNA for the CDR3 is TGTGCCAGTAGTATTTTCGCAGGGGATCCACCCCTCCACTTT. It yields the protein CASSIFAGDPPLHF.

This clonotype was counted at least ten times. The gene calls are TRBV23-1 and TRBJ2-7, with D unresolved. TRBV23-1 is recorded as an ORF, its role being uncertain. Trimming left V 0 bases short and J 4 bases short, with 10 bases between. The CDR3 contains 14 residues. This CDR3 reads CASSQSTQRYEQYF. CDR3 in DNA: TGCGCCAGCAGTCAATCGACCCAAAGATACGAGCAGTACTTC.

This clonotype is medium-sized within its sample. The chain carries TRBV6-5 and TRBJ1-1; 7 bases align to TRBD1. The CDR3 contains 15 residues. After removal of 2 bases from V and 1 base from J, the junction contained 4 bases not matched to a gene. Germline V gene sequence: CDR1 MNHEY, CDR2 SVGAGI. As DNA, the CDR3 is TGTGCCAGCAGTTACAGGGGGCGCGAGAACACTGAAGCTTTCTTT. This translates into CASSYRGRENTEAFF.

This clonotype appeared a few times. The genes are TRBV7-2 and TRBJ2-5; 8 positions match TRBD1. This CDR3 region has 14 residues. V gave up 2 bases and J gave up 2 bases; unmatched junction bases: 1. Germline V CDR1 and CDR2: SGHTA, FQGNSA. CDR3 nucleotides: TGTGCCAGCAGCTTACAGGGGGCTCAAGAGACCCAGTACTTC. Translation: CASSLQGAQETQYF.

By share, this clonotype ranks as medium-sized (0.01 to 0.1%). The rearrangement uses TRBV11-2 and TRBJ1-1, with 7 bases fitting TRBD1. Germline values: CDR1 SGHAT, CDR2 FQNNGV. The V gene end was trimmed by 5 bases and the J gene end by 6 bases; junction bases not matched to a gene: 9. The CDR3 loop spans 14 amino acids. The CDR3 protein is CASSPNQGGPEAFF. The CDR3 nucleotides read TGTGCCAGCAGCCCCAATCAGGGGGGACCTGAAGCTTTCTTT.